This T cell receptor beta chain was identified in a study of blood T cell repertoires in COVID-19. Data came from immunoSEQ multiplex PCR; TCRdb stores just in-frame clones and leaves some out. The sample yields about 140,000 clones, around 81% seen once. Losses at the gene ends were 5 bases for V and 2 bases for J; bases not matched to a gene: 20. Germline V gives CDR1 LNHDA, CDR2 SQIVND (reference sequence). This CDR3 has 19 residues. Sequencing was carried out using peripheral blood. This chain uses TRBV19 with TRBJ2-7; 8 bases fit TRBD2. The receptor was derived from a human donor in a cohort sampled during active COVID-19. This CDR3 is CASSHRDKGEREPTYEQYF. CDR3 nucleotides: TGTGCCAGTAGTCACCGGGACAAGGGCGAGCGGGAGCCGACCTACGAGCAGTACTTC.